There are many counts of the clone carrying this TCR beta chain. The antigen remains undetermined. iRepertoire HTBI primers and Arm-PCR of CDR3 regions built TCR beta libraries. In TCRdb, the multiplex PCR reads were re-called with MiXCR into one record per CDR3 protein. The table has approximately 230,000 distinct CDR3 sequences, 18% seen once; the top ten hold approximately 20%. Time point meaning: newly diagnosed GD, antithyroid drugs for less than 3 months. Scientists built the TCR library using RNA that was extracted from PBMCs. Germline CDR1 and CDR2: LNHNV and YYDKDF (reference sequence). Trimming cost V 5 bases and J 1 base; bases outside gene matches: 7. The CDR3 is 15 amino acids. This record belongs to a study of regulatory T cells in long-lasting Graves disease. Broader study findings: When disease was persistent, TRBV28, TRBJ1-2 and TRBJ2-5 were the favored segments. Shared public clonotypes totalled approximately 3,000 in persistent patients, compared with about 960 in new patients.

The gene calls are TRBV15 and TRBJ1-1; TRBD1 agrees at 7 bases. The sequencing used peripheral blood mononuclear cells (PBMCs), collected at new diagnosis, from a patient treated with antithyroid drugs. This TCR derives from a female donor with Graves disease. CDR3 region: CATSGAGGPNTEAFF. The CDR3 nucleotides are TGTGCCACCAGCGGAGCAGGGGGGCCGAACACTGAAGCTTTCTTT.